Given below is one TCR beta chain in context. Its antigen remains unidentified. The data stem from a study of T cell responses to AZD1222 COVID-19 vaccine. The study, taken as a whole, reports: Once two AZD1222 doses were given, Spike-specific TCR breadth and depth went up. Among AZD1222 vaccinees, only six were seropositive at baseline. Across the whole spike, CD4 TCRs peaked at regions 160-218 and 743-854. White British people made up most donors, females outnumbered males, and clonal diversity was possibly underestimated.

CDR1 and CDR2 (germline): SGHDN, FVKESK. CDR3 size: 15 residues. Trimming pared 1 base from V and 0 bases from J, leaving 7 bases between. Clones were sequenced by immunoSEQ multiplex PCR, and TCRdb holds only the in-frame ones, with some missing. This table holds 150,000 or so clones, approximately 93% found once. Here the sequenced sample was peripheral blood, taken on day 0 of MenACWY control vaccination. The chain links TRBV14 to TRBJ1-5; maybe TRBD1 (5 bases). The sequence was collected from an adult in good health. As DNA, the CDR3 is TGTGCCAGCAGCCAAGGGACAAGTAGCAATCAGCCCCAGCATTTT. The encoded protein is CASSQGTSSNQPQHF.